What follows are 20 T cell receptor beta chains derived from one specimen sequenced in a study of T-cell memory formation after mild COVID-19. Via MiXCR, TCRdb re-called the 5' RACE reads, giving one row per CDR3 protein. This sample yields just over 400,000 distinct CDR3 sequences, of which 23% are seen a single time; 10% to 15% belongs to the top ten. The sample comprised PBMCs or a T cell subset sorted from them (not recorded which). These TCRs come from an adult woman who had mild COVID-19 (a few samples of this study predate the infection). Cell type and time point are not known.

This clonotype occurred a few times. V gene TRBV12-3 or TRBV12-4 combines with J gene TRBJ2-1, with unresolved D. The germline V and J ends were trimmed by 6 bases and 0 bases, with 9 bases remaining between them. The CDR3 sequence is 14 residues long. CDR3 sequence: CASRNSPSYNEQFF. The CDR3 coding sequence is TGTGCCAGCAGAAACTCCCCCTCCTACAATGAGCAGTTCTTC.

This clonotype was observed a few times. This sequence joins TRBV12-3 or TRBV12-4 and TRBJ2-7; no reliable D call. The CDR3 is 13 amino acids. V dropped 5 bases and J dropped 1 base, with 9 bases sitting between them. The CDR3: CASSPRWSYEQYF. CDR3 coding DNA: TGTGCCAGCAGTCCCCGGTGGTCCTACGAGCAGTACTTC.

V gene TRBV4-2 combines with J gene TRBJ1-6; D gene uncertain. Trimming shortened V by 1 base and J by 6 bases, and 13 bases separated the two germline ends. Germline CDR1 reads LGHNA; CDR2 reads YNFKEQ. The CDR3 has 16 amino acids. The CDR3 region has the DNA TGTGCCAGCAGCCAAGGAAGGAACCAGTTTAATTCACCCCTCCACTTT. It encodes CASSQGRNQFNSPLHF.

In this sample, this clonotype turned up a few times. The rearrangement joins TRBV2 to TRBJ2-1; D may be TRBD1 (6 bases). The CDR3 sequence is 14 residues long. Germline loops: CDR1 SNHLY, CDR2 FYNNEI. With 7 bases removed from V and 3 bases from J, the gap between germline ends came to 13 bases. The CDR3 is CASKVGQLYNEQFF. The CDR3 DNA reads TGTGCCAGCAAAGTAGGACAGCTCTACAATGAGCAGTTCTTC.

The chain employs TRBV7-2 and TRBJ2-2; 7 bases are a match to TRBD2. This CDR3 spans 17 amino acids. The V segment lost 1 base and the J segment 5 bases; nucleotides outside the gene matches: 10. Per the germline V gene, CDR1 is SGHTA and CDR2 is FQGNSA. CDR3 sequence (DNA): TGTGCCAGCAGCTTAGACGGAGGGAGGGCGAGGACCGGGGAGCTGTTTTTT. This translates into CASSLDGGRARTGELFF. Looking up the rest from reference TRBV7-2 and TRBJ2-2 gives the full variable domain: GAGVSQSPSNKVTEKGKDVELRCDPISGHTALYWYRQSLGQGLEFLIYFQGNSAPDKSGLPSDRFSAERTGGSVSTLTIQRTQQEDSAVYLCASSLDGGRARTGELFFGEGSRLTVL.

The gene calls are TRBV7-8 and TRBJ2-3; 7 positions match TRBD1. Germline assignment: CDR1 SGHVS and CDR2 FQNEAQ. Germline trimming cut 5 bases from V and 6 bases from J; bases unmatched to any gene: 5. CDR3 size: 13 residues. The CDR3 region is CASSNRGLDTQYF. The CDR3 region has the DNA TGTGCCAGCAGCAACAGGGGATTGGATACGCAGTATTTT.

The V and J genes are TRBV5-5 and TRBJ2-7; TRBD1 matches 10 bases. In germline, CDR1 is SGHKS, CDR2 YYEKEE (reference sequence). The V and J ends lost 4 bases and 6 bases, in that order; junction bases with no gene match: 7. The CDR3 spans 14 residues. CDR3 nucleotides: TGTGCCAGCAGCCCCGGGACAGGGGACCTCGAGCAGTACTTC. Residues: CASSPGTGDLEQYF.

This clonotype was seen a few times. CDR3 nucleotides: TGTGCCAGCAGCCCCCCGGGACTAGCGATAGAGACCCAGTACTTC. This sequence encodes CASSPPGLAIETQYF. The chain is built from TRBV7-9 and TRBJ2-5; TRBD2 aligns across 10 bases. The CDR3 covers 15 residues. The germline CDR1 and CDR2 sequences are SEHNR and FQNEAQ (reference sequence). The V gene end was trimmed by 5 bases and the J gene end by 4 bases; junction bases not matched to a gene: 7.

As DNA, the CDR3 is TGCGCCAGCAGCTTGGAGGGATCCGCGAACACCGGGGAGCTGTTTTTT. It yields the protein CASSLEGSANTGELFF. The rearrangement uses TRBV5-1 and TRBJ2-2, with no clear D. Germline V gene sequence: CDR1 SGHRS, CDR2 YFSETQ. The V end was cut by 0 bases, the J end by 0 bases, with 9 bases between. The CDR3 is 16 residues long.

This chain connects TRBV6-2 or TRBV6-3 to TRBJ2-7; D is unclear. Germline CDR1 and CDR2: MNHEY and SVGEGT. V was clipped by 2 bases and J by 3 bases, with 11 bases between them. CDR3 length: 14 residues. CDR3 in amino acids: CASSYGRNVYEQYF. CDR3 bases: TGTGCCAGCAGTTACGGACGGAATGTCTACGAGCAGTACTTC.

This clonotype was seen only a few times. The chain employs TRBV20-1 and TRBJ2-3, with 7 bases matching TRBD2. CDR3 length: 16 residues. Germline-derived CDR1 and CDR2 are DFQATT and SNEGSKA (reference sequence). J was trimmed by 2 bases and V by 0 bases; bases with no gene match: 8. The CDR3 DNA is TGCAGTGCTAGAGATCGCTCTAGCGGCGTCACAGATACGCAGTATTTT. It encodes CSARDRSSGVTDTQYF.

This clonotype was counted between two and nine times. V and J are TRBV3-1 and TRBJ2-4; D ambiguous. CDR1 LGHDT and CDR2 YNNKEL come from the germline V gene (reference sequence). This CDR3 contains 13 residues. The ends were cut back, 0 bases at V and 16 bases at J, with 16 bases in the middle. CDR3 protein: CASSQDSTGPEYF. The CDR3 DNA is TGTGCCAGCAGCCAAGATTCGACGGGCCCCGAATACTTC.

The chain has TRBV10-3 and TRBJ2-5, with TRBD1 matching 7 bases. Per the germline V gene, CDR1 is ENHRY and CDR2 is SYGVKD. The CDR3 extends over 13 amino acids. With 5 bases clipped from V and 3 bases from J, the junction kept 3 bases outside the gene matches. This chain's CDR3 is CAISSTGKETQYF. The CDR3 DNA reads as TGTGCCATCAGTTCGACAGGGAAAGAGACCCAGTACTTC.

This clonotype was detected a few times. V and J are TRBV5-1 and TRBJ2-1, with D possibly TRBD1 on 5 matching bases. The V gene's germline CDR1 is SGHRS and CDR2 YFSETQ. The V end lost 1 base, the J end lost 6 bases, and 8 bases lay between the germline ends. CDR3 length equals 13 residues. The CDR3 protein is CASSLWGSNEQFF. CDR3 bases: TGCGCCAGCAGCTTGTGGGGCTCCAATGAGCAGTTCTTC.

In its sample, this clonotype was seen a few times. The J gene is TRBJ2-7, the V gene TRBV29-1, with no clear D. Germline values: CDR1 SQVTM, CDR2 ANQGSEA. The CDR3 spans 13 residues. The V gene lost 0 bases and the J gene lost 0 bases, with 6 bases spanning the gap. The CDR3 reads CSVEDRSSYEQYF. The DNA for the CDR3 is TGCAGCGTTGAAGATAGAAGCTCCTACGAGCAGTACTTC.

The CDR3 sequence is CASSWDLEGDTEAFF. CDR3 nucleotides: TGTGCCAGCAGCTGGGACCTTGAAGGAGACACTGAAGCTTTCTTT. The chain is built from TRBV13 and TRBJ1-1, with D possibly matching TRBD1 (5 bases). The CDR3 runs 15 residues. Germline-derived CDR1 and CDR2 are PRHDT and FYEKMQ (reference sequence). Trimming removed 4 bases at V and 3 bases at J, with 15 bases between. Based on the CDR3 plus reference TRBV13 and TRBJ1-1, the full variable domain is AAGVIQSPRHLIKEKRETATLKCYPIPRHDTVYWYQQGPGQDPQFLISFYEKMQSDKGSIPDRFSAQQFSDYHSELNMSSLELGDSALYFCASSWDLEGDTEAFFGQGTRLTVV.

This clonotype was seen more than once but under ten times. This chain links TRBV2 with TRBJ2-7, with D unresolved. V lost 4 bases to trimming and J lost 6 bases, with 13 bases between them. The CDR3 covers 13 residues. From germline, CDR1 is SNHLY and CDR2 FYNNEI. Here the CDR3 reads CASSAVEGLEQYF. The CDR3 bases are TGTGCCAGCAGTGCTGTCGAAGGGCTCGAGCAGTACTTC.

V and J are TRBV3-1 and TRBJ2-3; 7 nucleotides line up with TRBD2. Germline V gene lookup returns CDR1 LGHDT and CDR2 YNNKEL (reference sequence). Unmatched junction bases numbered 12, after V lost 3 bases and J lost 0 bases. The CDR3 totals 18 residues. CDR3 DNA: TGTGCCAGCAGCCACTCCTACTCACTAGCGTGGAGCACAGATACGCAGTATTTT. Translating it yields CASSHSYSLAWSTDTQYF.

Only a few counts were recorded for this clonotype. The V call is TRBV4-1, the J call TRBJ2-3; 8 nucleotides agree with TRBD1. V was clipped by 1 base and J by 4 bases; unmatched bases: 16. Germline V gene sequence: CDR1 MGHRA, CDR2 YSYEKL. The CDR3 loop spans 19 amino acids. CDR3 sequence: CASSQVAAQPGGEADTQYF. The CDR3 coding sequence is TGCGCCAGCAGCCAAGTCGCCGCCCAACCAGGGGGCGAAGCAGATACGCAGTATTTT.

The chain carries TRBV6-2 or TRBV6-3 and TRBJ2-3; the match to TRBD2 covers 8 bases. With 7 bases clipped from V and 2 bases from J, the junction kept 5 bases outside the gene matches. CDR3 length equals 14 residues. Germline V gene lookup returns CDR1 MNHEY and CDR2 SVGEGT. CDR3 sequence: CASKRGGPTDTQYF. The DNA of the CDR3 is TGTGCCAGCAAACGGGGGGGCCCCACAGATACGCAGTATTTT.